This TCR beta chain was observed in a study of blood T cell repertoires in COVID-19. Here immunoSEQ multiplex PCR was the method, and the copy in TCRdb shows in-frame clones only, minus some. There are approximately 330,000 clones in the sample; 90% occur only once, and under 1.1% lies in the top ten. A few counts support this clone. Sequenced sample: peripheral blood. This sequence was found in a middle-aged woman with COVID-19, enrolled during active disease.

This CDR3 is CASSRPTKQPSPYEQYF. DNA for the CDR3: TGTGCCAGCAGCCGCCCCACCAAGCAGCCTAGCCCCTACGAGCAGTACTTC. V usage is TRBV11-2 and J usage is TRBJ2-7, with D perhaps TRBD2 (5 bases). The CDR3 covers 17 residues. CDR1 is SGHAT and CDR2 is FQNNGV in the germline V gene. V gave up 5 bases and J gave up 2 bases, with 22 bases separating them.